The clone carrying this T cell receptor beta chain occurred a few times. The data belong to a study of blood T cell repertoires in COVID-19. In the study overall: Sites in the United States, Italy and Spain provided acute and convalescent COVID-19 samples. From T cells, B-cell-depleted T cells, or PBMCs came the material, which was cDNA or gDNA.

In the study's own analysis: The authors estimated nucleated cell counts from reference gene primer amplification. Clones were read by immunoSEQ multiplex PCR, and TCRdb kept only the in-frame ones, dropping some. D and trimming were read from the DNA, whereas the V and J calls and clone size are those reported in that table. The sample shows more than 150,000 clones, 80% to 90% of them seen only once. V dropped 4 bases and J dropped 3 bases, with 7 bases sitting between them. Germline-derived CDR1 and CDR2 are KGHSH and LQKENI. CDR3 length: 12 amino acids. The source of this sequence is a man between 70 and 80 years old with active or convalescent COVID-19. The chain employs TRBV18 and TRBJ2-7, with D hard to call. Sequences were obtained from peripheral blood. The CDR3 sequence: CASSHNFYEQYF. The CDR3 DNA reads TGTGCCAGCTCACATAACTTCTACGAGCAGTACTTC.